The 15 T cell receptor beta chains below all came from one sample that was sequenced in a study of Graves' ophthalmopathy and Graves' hyperthyroidism. TCR beta CDR3 amplification used RNA transcripts. First-round RT-PCR relied on HTBI primers, and a second-round multiplex PCR came next. A single record per CDR3 protein comes from TCRdb applying MiXCR to the multiplex PCR reads. The sample contains 350,000 to 400,000 distinct CDR3 sequences, just over 15% of which appear only once. Sample: peripheral blood. Every receptor here comes from a woman aged 18-35 years with stable Graves' hyperthyroidism.

The rearrangement uses TRBV18 and TRBJ1-2; 8 bases map to TRBD1. Per germline, CDR1 KGHSH and CDR2 LQKENI. This CDR3 has 15 amino acids. After removal of 3 bases from V and 3 bases from J, the junction contained 6 bases not matched to a gene. The CDR3 coding sequence is TGTGCCAGCTCACCCGGACAGGGAGGGGACTATGGCTACACCTTC. It yields the protein CASSPGQGGDYGYTF.

This clonotype was detected many times. The V and J genes are TRBV20-1 and TRBJ1-2; D gene ambiguous. V was trimmed by 6 bases and J by 4 bases, leaving 15 bases between them. The germline V gene has CDR1 DFQATT and CDR2 SNEGSKA (reference sequence). This CDR3 is built from 13 residues. The DNA of the CDR3 is TGCAGTGCAGTGGGATCCGGTGGCTATGGCTACACCTTC. This codes for CSAVGSGGYGYTF.

This clonotype was counted only a few times. This rearrangement joins TRBV9 to TRBJ2-2, with TRBD1 identical over 7 bases. Germline CDR1 SGDLS, CDR2 YYNGEE. With V trimmed by 4 bases and J by 4 bases, 7 bases remained unmatched. This CDR3 has 15 amino acids. The CDR3 here is CASSNRQGTTGELFF. In nucleotides, the CDR3 is TGTGCCAGCAGCAACCGACAGGGAACCACCGGGGAGCTGTTTTTT.

At least ten counts were recorded for this clonotype. J is TRBJ1-6 and V is TRBV7-3; TRBD1 matches 8 bases. Germline lookup yields CDR1 SGHTA and CDR2 FQGTGA. With V trimmed by 5 bases and J by 9 bases, 6 bases remained unmatched. The CDR3 sequence is 14 residues long. The CDR3 bases are TGTGCCAGCAGCCTTCAGGGGGCGCTTTCACCCCTCCACTTT. Residues: CASSLQGALSPLHF.

This clonotype was observed at least ten times. The genes are TRBV9 and TRBJ1-1; a weak D match, TRBD1 (5 bases). This CDR3 region has 13 residues. Germline CDR1 SGDLS, CDR2 YYNGEE. V was cut by 4 bases and J by 8 bases, with 15 bases left in between. The DNA of the CDR3 is TGTGCCAGCAGCTCCTGGGGGGAGGGGGAAGCTTTCTTT. Translated: CASSSWGEGEAFF.

This clonotype came up many times. The V gene is TRBV20-1, the J gene TRBJ2-5, with D perhaps matching TRBD1 (6 bases). V lost 1 base and J lost 5, with 11 bases in between. CDR3 length: 13 residues. Germline CDR1 reads DFQATT; CDR2 reads SNEGSKA (reference sequence). The CDR3 region is CSARVGGGETQYF. CDR3 DNA sequence: TGCAGTGCTAGAGTTGGGGGCGGTGAGACCCAGTACTTC.

This sequence joins TRBV6-1 and TRBJ1-1, with D uncertain. The V gene lost 4 bases and the J gene lost 3 bases, with 6 bases spanning the gap. Germline V gene sequence: CDR1 MNHNS, CDR2 SASEGT. The CDR3 extends over 12 amino acids. CDR3 in amino acids: CASSVVYTEAFF. DNA for the CDR3: TGTGCCAGCAGTGTGGTCTACACTGAAGCTTTCTTT.

This clonotype has at least ten counts. The chain recombines TRBV15 with TRBJ1-5; TRBD1 might be the D (6 bases). The V end was cut by 6 bases, the J end by 3 bases, with 12 bases between. Germline loops: CDR1 LNHNV, CDR2 YYDKDF (reference sequence). This CDR3 is built from 14 residues. The CDR3 region is CATRTGQLNQPQHF. CDR3 nucleotide sequence: TGTGCCACCAGGACCGGACAGCTCAATCAGCCCCAGCATTTT.

In this sample, this clonotype turned up many times. The chain combines TRBV27 with TRBJ1-6, with 9 bases matching TRBD1. Germline V CDR1 and CDR2: MNHEY, SMNVEV (reference sequence). The CDR3 covers 16 residues. V dropped 5 bases and J dropped 7; count of bases not matched to a gene: 9. The CDR3 is CASSPTGQGGNSPLHF. As DNA, the CDR3 is TGTGCCAGCAGTCCAACGGGACAGGGAGGAAATTCACCCCTCCACTTT.

On this clonotype itself: A much more abundant neighbour one base away suggests this may be a read error. The final CDR3 position lacks the conserved phenylalanine or tryptophan, pointing to a likely read error. The J gene is TRBJ1-5, the V gene TRBV20-1, with D possibly TRBD1 on 5 matching bases. The CDR3 has 13 amino acids. Germline assignment: CDR1 DFQATT and CDR2 SNEGSKA (reference sequence). The ends were cut back, 3 bases at V and 4 bases at J, with 10 bases in the middle. In DNA form, the CDR3 reads TGCAGTGCTAGTGGGGGGGGGAATCAGCCCCAGCATGTT. Protein: CSASGGGNQPQHV.

This clonotype was seen many times. The rearrangement uses TRBV29-1 and TRBJ1-2; no definite D call. CDR1 and CDR2 from the germline V gene are SQVTM and ANQGSEA. The CDR3 contains 13 residues. Trimming took off 4 bases at V and 8 bases at J, with 17 bases between the two ends. The CDR3 bases are TGCAGCGTTGGAGCCCGAACACTGGGGGGCTACACCTTC. It specifies CSVGARTLGGYTF.

The table lists this clonotype with a few counts. The rearrangement uses TRBV7-9 and TRBJ1-1, with a weak D call TRBD1 (5 bases). This CDR3 region has 16 residues. The germline V gene has CDR1 SEHNR and CDR2 FQNEAQ (reference sequence). V gave up 1 base and J gave up 4 bases, with 16 bases separating them. CDR3 in DNA: TGTGCCAGCAGCTTAGGGCGGGGGAAAGGGGCCACTGAAGCTTTCTTT. As protein: CASSLGRGKGATEAFF.

This clonotype showed up many times. DNA of the CDR3: TGTGCCAGCGGGCGTACAGGGGGCTGGGAGCCCCAGCATTTT. This sequence encodes CASGRTGGWEPQHF. The chain has TRBV2 and TRBJ1-5, with TRBD1 matching over 9 bases. CDR1 and CDR2 from the germline V gene are SNHLY and FYNNEI. CDR3 length equals 14 residues. The ends lost 8 bases at V and 8 bases at J; junction bases unmatched: 10.

In this sample, this clonotype turned up many times. The rearrangement links TRBV11-3 to TRBJ1-2, with D maybe TRBD1 (5 bases). The germline V gene has CDR1 SGHNT and CDR2 YENEEA. V was trimmed by 7 bases and J by 7 bases, leaving 19 bases between them. This CDR3 region has 14 residues. Here the CDR3 DNA reads TGTGCCAGCACCACTCCCGGGGGGGAAGGTGGCTACACCTTC. Translation gives CASTTPGGEGGYTF.

The DNA for the CDR3 is TGTGCCAGCACCGGAACAGGGGGTGGAAATTCACCCCTCCACTTT. It codes for CASTGTGGGNSPLHF. The chain links TRBV2 to TRBJ1-6, with 8 bases fitting TRBD1. V dropped 7 bases and J dropped 7; count of bases not matched to a gene: 9. The length of the CDR3 is 15 residues. CDR1 is SNHLY, CDR2 FYNNEI, per germline.